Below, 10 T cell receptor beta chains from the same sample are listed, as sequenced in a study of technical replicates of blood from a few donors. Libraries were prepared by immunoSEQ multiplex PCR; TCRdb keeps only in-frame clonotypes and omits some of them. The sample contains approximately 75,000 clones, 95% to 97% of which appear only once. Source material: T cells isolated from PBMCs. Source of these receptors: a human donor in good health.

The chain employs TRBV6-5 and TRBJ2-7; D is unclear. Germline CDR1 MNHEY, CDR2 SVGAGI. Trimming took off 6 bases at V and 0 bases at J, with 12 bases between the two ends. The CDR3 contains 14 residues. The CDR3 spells CASSRSRGSYEQYF. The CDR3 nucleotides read TGTGCCAGCAGCCGCTCAAGAGGCTCCTACGAGCAGTACTTC.

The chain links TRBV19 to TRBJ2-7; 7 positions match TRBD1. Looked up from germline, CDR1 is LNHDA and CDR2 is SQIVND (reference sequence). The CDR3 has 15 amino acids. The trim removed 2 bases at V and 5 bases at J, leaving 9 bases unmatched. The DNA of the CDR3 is TGTGCCAGTAGTATAAGCGACAGGGTCAGCGACGAGCAGTACTTC. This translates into CASSISDRVSDEQYF.

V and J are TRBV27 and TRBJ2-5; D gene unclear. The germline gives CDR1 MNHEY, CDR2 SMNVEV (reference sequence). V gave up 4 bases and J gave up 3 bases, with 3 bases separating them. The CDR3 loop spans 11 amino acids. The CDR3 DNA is TGTGCCAGCAGTTCTAAAGAGACCCAGTACTTC. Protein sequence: CASSSKETQYF.

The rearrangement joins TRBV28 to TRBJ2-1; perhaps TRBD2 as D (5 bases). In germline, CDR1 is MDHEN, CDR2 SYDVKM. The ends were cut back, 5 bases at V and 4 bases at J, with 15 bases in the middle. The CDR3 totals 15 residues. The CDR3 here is CASSTPDSLYNEQFF. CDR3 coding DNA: TGTGCCAGCAGTACTCCGGACTCATTGTACAATGAGCAGTTCTTC.

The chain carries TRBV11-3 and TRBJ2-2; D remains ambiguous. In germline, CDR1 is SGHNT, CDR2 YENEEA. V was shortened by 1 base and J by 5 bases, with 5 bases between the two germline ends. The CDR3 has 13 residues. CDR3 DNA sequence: TGTGCCAGCAGCTTAGTTCCAACCGGGGAGCTGTTTTTT. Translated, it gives CASSLVPTGELFF.

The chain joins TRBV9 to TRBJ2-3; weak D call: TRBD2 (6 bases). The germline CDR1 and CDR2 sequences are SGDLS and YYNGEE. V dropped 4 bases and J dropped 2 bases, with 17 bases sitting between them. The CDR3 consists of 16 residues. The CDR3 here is CASSPGSGQATDTQYF. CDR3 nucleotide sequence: TGTGCCAGCAGCCCCGGAAGCGGGCAAGCCACAGATACGCAGTATTTT. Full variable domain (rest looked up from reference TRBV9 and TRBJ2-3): DSGVTQTPKHLITATGQRVTLRCSPRSGDLSVYWYQQSLDQGLQFLIQYYNGEERAKGNILERFSAQQFPDLHSELNLSSLELGDSALYFCASSPGSGQATDTQYFGPGTRLTVL.

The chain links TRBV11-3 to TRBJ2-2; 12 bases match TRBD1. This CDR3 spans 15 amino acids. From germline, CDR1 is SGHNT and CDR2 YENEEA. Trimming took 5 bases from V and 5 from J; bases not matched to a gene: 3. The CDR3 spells CASSPGQGATGELFF. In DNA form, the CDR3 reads TGTGCCAGCAGCCCGGGACAGGGGGCAACCGGGGAGCTGTTTTTT.

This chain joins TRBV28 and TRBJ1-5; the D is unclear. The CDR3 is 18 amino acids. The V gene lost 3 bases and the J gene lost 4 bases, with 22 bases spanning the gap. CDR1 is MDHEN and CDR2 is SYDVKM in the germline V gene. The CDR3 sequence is CASSLAGRIEVWNQPQHF. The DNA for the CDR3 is TGTGCCAGCAGTTTGGCCGGCCGGATAGAGGTTTGGAATCAGCCCCAGCATTTT.

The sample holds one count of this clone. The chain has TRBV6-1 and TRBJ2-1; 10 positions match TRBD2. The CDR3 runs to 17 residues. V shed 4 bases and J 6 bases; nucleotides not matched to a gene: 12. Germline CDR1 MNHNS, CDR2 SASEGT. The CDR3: CASSAHAAGTSVNEQFF. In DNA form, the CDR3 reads TGTGCCAGCAGTGCTCATGCCGCCGGGACTAGCGTCAATGAGCAGTTCTTC.

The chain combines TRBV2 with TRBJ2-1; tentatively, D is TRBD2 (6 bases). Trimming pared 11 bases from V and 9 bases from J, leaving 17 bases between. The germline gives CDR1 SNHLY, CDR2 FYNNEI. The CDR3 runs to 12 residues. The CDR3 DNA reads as TGTGCCCGGGCTTTTCGGGAGCGTGAGCAGTTCTTC. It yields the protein CARAFREREQFF.